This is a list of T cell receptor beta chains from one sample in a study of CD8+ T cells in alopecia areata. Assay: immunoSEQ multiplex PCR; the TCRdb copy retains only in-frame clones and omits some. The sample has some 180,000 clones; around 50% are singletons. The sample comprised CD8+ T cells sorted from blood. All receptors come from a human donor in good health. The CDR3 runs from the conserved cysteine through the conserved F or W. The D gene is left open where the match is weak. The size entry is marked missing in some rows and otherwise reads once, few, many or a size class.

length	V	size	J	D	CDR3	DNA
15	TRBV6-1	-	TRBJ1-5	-	CASSELMGSNQPQHF	TGTGCCAGCAGTGAATTGATGGGTAGCAATCAGCCCCAGCATTTT
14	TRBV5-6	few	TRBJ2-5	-	CASSPGTPQETQYF	TGTGCCAGCAGCCCTGGGACTCCTCAAGAGACCCAGTACTTC
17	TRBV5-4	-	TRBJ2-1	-	CASSVPIIGISYNEQFF	TGTGCCAGCAGCGTGCCTATAATAGGGATCTCCTACAATGAGCAGTTCTTC
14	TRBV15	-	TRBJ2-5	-	CATSREAGQETQYF	TGTGCCACCAGCAGAGAGGCGGGGCAGGAGACCCAGTACTTC
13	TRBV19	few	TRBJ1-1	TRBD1	CASDLTGTTEAFF	TGTGCCAGTGACTTGACAGGGACCACTGAAGCTTTCTTT
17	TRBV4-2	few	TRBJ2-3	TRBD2	CASSQVACGGGTDTQYF	TGTGCCAGCAGCCAAGTCGCCTGCGGGGGAGGCACAGATACGCAGTATTTT
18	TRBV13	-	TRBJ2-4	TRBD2	CASSLWKAGGLAKNIQYF	TGTGCCAGCAGCTTATGGAAAGCGGGGGGATTAGCCAAAAACATTCAGTACTTC
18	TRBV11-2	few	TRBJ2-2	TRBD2	CASSNPTGSGGNNGELFF	TGTGCCAGCAGCAATCCGACGGGAAGCGGGGGTAATAACGGGGAGCTGTTTTTT
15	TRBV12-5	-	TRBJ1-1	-	CASGLYREFNTEAFF	TGTGCTAGTGGTTTATACAGGGAATTCAACACTGAAGCTTTCTTT
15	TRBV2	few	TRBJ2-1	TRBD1	CASSGQGATYNEQFF	TGTGCCAGCAGTGGACAGGGGGCAACCTACAATGAGCAGTTCTTC
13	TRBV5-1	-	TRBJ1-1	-	CASSYRQATEAFF	TGCGCCAGCAGCTACCGGCAAGCCACTGAAGCTTTCTTT